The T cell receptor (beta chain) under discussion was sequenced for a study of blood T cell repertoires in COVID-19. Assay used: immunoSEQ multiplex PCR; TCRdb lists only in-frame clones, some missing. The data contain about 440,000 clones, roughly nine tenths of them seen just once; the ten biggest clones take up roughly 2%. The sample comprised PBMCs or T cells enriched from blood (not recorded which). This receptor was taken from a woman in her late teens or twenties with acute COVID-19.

The DNA of the CDR3 is TGTGCCAGCAGGCTACGGACTAGTGGCGCAGATACGCAGTATTTT. Residues: CASRLRTSGADTQYF. This rearrangement joins TRBV2 to TRBJ2-3; 7 bases agree with TRBD2. Germline assignment: CDR1 SNHLY and CDR2 FYNNEI. This CDR3 is built from 15 residues. Unmatched junction bases numbered 10, after V lost 6 bases and J lost 4 bases.